The present entry profiles one T cell receptor (beta chain) with its context. Other DNA sequences from this sample encode an identical CDR3 as well. The entry originates in a study of blood T cell repertoires in COVID-19. The V gene lost 7 bases and the J gene lost 1 base, with 5 bases spanning the gap. Germline CDR1 and CDR2: SQVTM and ANQGSEA. The CDR3 totals 11 residues. The method was immunoSEQ multiplex PCR; TCRdb's version includes in-frame clones alone and lacks a portion of them. In the table there are 300,000 to 400,000 clones, roughly nine tenths of which are singletons. Sequencing input: PBMCs or T cells enriched from blood (not recorded which). The sequence was obtained from a man aged 18 to 29 who had recovered from COVID-19. The V and J genes are TRBV29-1 and TRBJ2-1; tentatively, D is TRBD2 (5 bases). CDR3 protein: CSGGSYNEQFF. In nucleotides, the CDR3 is TGCAGCGGAGGGTCCTACAATGAGCAGTTCTTC.